These 25 T cell receptor beta chains originate from one sample sequenced in a study of blood T cell repertoires in COVID-19 (dated by TCRdb to 2018 to 2020). Libraries came from the immunoSEQ multiplex PCR assay. TCRdb retrieved this table from immuneACCESS and kept in-frame rearrangements only. Not all clones are present; in checked studies, unresolved V genes account for under half, and no reason is known for the remainder. The sample profile shows approximately 130,000 clones; roughly four fifths of them were found once. Together, the top ten hold about a sixth of the sample. Sample: PBMCs or T cells enriched from blood (not recorded which). These receptors originate from a man aged 25 to 40 who had recovered from COVID-19.

CDR3 protein: CASSPDPNRGSYEQYF. Here the CDR3 DNA reads TGTGCCAGCAGCCCGGACCCGAACAGGGGTAGCTACGAGCAGTACTTC. V and J are TRBV5-4 and TRBJ2-7; TRBD1 aligns across 7 bases. The CDR3 extends over 16 amino acids. Trimming cost V 4 bases and J 3 bases; bases outside gene matches: 13. Germline CDR1 reads SGHNT; CDR2 reads YYREEE (reference sequence).

This clone was counted between two and nine times. This chain connects TRBV25-1 to TRBJ2-7, with no clear D. In germline, CDR1 is MGHDK, CDR2 SYGVNS. V lost 2 bases, J lost 2 bases, and 13 bases lay in between. The CDR3 length is 15 residues. Written as DNA, the CDR3 is TGTGCCAGCAGTGAAAGTTTATCTAGGACCTACGAGCAGTACTTC. This encodes CASSESLSRTYEQYF.

The CDR3 region is CASSYSKVSYEQYF. The CDR3 nucleotides are TGTGCCAGCAGTTACAGTAAGGTCTCCTACGAGCAGTACTTC. V gene TRBV25-1 combines with J gene TRBJ2-7; D is unclear. Germline V gene sequence: CDR1 MGHDK, CDR2 SYGVNS. The CDR3 covers 14 residues. Trimming stripped 5 bases from V and 0 bases from J, with 11 bases between.

The rearrangement links TRBV9 to TRBJ1-3; no clear D gene. Germline assignment: CDR1 SGDLS and CDR2 YYNGEE. Deletions cut 3 bases from V and 5 bases from J, with 3 bases between. The CDR3 spans 11 residues. CDR3 residues: CASSDRNTIYF. DNA for the CDR3: TGTGCCAGCAGCGATAGAAACACCATATATTTT. The variable domain in full, with the rest retrieved from reference TRBV9 and TRBJ1-3, is DSGVTQTPKHLITATGQRVTLRCSPRSGDLSVYWYQQSLDQGLQFLIQYYNGEERAKGNILERFSAQQFPDLHSELNLSSLELGDSALYFCASSDRNTIYFGEGSWLTVV.

The chain uses TRBV5-1 and TRBJ1-1; 8 bases agree with TRBD1. From germline, CDR1 is SGHRS and CDR2 YFSETQ. The CDR3 is 14 amino acids. The trim removed 4 bases at V and 6 bases at J, leaving 8 bases unmatched. The CDR3 nucleotides read TGCGCCAGCAGCCCAGGACAGGGCAGGGCTGAAGCTTTCTTT. This gives the protein CASSPGQGRAEAFF.

This clone was seen once. The gene calls are TRBV6-5 and TRBJ2-1; 8 positions agree with TRBD1. The CDR3 totals 15 residues. Germline V lookup: CDR1 MNHEY, CDR2 SVGAGI. V was clipped by 6 bases and J by 2 bases; unmatched bases: 6. CDR3 region: CASSLGQGTYNEQFF. The CDR3 DNA is TGTGCCAGCAGCCTCGGACAGGGAACCTACAATGAGCAGTTCTTC.

A single count supports this clone. The chain is built from TRBV23-1 and TRBJ2-5; D might be TRBD1 (7 bases). TRBV23-1 is labeled an ORF, and its function is uncertain. The CDR3 extends over 16 amino acids. V was trimmed by 4 bases and J by 2 bases, leaving 17 bases between them. CDR3 in DNA: TGCGCCAGCAGTCGGGCGGGGACAGTGCAACAAGAGACCCAGTACTTC. Its protein product is CASSRAGTVQQETQYF.

The chain carries TRBV5-6 and TRBJ1-1, with D unclear. V was cut by 3 bases and J by 5 bases, with 14 bases left in between. This CDR3 has 14 amino acids. The germline gives CDR1 SGHDT, CDR2 YYEEEE. In DNA, the CDR3 is TGTGCCAGCAGCTCTGGGAGGGCTGGGACTGAAGCTTTCTTT. It codes for CASSSGRAGTEAFF.

The chain couples TRBV7-3 to TRBJ2-5, with TRBD2 matching 13 bases. Germline CDR1 SGHTA, CDR2 FQGTGA. CDR3 size: 15 residues. The trim removed 4 bases at V and 4 bases at J, leaving 3 bases unmatched. CDR3 sequence reads: CASSSGLAGRETQYF. The CDR3 DNA reads as TGTGCCAGCAGCTCGGGACTAGCGGGAAGAGAGACCCAGTACTTC.

This chain joins TRBV5-4 and TRBJ2-4, with a tentative D call TRBD1 (6 bases). The CDR3 is made up of 13 amino acids. V was clipped by 7 bases and J by 6 bases, with 14 bases between them. CDR1 SGHNT and CDR2 YYREEE come from the germline V gene (reference sequence). CDR3 region: CASRAQGGNIQYF. The DNA for the CDR3 is TGTGCCAGCCGTGCACAAGGGGGAAACATTCAGTACTTC.

The sample holds one count of this clone. This chain links TRBV10-3 with TRBJ1-3; D gene ambiguous. Germline-derived CDR1 and CDR2 are ENHRY and SYGVKD. The V and J ends lost 2 bases and 1 base respectively, with 9 bases between them. This CDR3 spans 15 amino acids. The DNA of the CDR3 is TGTGCCATCAGTGAGGTGGGCAGGTCTGGAAACACCATATATTTT. Its translation is CAISEVGRSGNTIYF.

J is TRBJ1-5 and V is TRBV7-2, with D possibly matching TRBD1 (5 bases). The length of the CDR3 is 12 residues. Germline V gene data show CDR1 as SGHTA and CDR2 as FQGNSA. Trimming removed 3 bases at V and 5 bases at J, with 5 bases between. CDR3 coding DNA: TGTGCCAGCAGCTTGGGGCATCAGCCCCAGCATTTT. Translating gives CASSLGHQPQHF.

This clone occurred a few times. V is TRBV5-1 and J is TRBJ2-5, with TRBD1 as a possible D gene (5 bases). CDR1 and CDR2 from the germline V gene are SGHRS and YFSETQ. With 2 bases removed from V and 5 bases from J, the gap between germline ends came to 13 bases. The CDR3 spans 14 residues. The CDR3 coding sequence is TGCGCCAGCAGCTTAAGGGGAACCAGGGAGACCCAGTACTTC. Translating gives CASSLRGTRETQYF.

This chain links TRBV13 with TRBJ1-5, with 8 nucleotides matching TRBD1. There are 14 residues in the CDR3. The junction had 1 base not matched to a gene; V was cut back by 0 bases and J by 6 bases. Germline CDR1 reads PRHDT; CDR2 reads FYEKMQ (reference sequence). CDR3 in amino acids: CASSLGTGVQPQHF. The CDR3 nucleotides read TGTGCCAGCAGCTTAGGGACAGGGGTTCAGCCCCAGCATTTT.

CDR3 loop: CASSQSSTSGSMYEQFF. The CDR3 bases are TGCGCCAGCAGCCAATCGTCGACTAGCGGGAGTATGTATGAGCAGTTCTTC. This sequence joins TRBV4-1 and TRBJ2-1, with TRBD2 matching over 12 bases. V trimming: 2 bases; J trimming: 8 bases; junction bases outside the gene matches: 10. The CDR3 is made up of 17 amino acids. The V gene's germline CDR1 is MGHRA and CDR2 YSYEKL.

This chain joins TRBV3-1 (or the pseudogene TRBV3-2) and TRBJ1-1; a weak D match, TRBD1 (6 bases). CDR3 length: 12 residues. The germline V gene encodes CDR1 LGHDT and CDR2 YNNKEL (reference sequence). V lost 3 bases, J lost 7 bases, and 9 bases lay in between. In DNA, the CDR3 is TGTGCCAGCAGCCAGGGGGCGTTTGAAGCTTTCTTT. Its protein product is CASSQGAFEAFF.

This chain joins TRBV12-3 or TRBV12-4 and TRBJ1-1; D possibly corresponds to TRBD1 (5 bases). Trimming removed 10 bases from V and 7 bases from J, with 16 bases in between. This CDR3 is built from 12 residues. The CDR3 region is CAIRARGSEAFF. DNA of the CDR3: TGTGCCATCAGGGCCCGGGGGAGTGAAGCTTTCTTT.

J is TRBJ1-2 and V is TRBV7-9, with D perhaps matching TRBD1 (5 bases). Trimming stripped 5 bases from V and 3 bases from J, with 10 bases between. This CDR3 is built from 13 residues. Looked up from germline, CDR1 is SEHNR and CDR2 is FQNEAQ (reference sequence). The CDR3 loop reads CASSQDTDYGYTF. CDR3 nucleotides: TGTGCCAGCAGCCAGGACACGGACTATGGCTACACCTTC.

The chain couples TRBV9 to TRBJ2-2; TRBD1 matches at 9 bases. The CDR3 has 15 amino acids. V lost 4 bases to trimming and J lost 5 bases; unmatched junction nucleotides: 6. Germline V gene data show CDR1 as SGDLS and CDR2 as YYNGEE. The CDR3, as DNA: TGTGCCAGCAGCCTGGACAGGGGAGGGACCGGGGAGCTGTTTTTT. Its translation is CASSLDRGGTGELFF.

The chain employs TRBV5-1 and TRBJ2-3; tentatively, D is TRBD2 (6 bases). The length of the CDR3 is 15 residues. CDR1 is SGHRS and CDR2 is YFSETQ in the germline V gene. Trimming stripped 2 bases from V and 2 bases from J, with 12 bases between. CDR3 sequence: CASSFRGMPTDTQYF. The CDR3 nucleotides read TGCGCCAGCAGCTTCCGGGGGATGCCCACAGATACGCAGTATTTT.

This rearrangement joins TRBV19 to TRBJ2-1, with 9 bases lining up with TRBD2. Germline-derived CDR1 and CDR2 are LNHDA and SQIVND (reference sequence). This CDR3 is 15 amino acids long. The V gene end was trimmed by 3 bases and the J gene end by 7 bases; junction bases not matched to a gene: 7. The CDR3 is CASSIGGRARNEQFF. In DNA, the CDR3 is TGTGCCAGTAGTATCGGCGGGAGGGCTCGGAATGAGCAGTTCTTC.

The chain employs TRBV27 and TRBJ1-5, with 7 bases matching TRBD1. This CDR3 comprises 13 residues. Unmatched junction bases numbered 5, after V lost 10 bases and J lost 2 bases. The V gene's germline CDR1 is MNHEY and CDR2 SMNVEV (reference sequence). CDR3 residues: CATRQGGNQPQHF. In DNA form, the CDR3 reads TGTGCCACACGGCAGGGGGGCAATCAGCCCCAGCATTTT.

V and J are TRBV27 and TRBJ1-1, with 11 positions matching TRBD1. Germline CDR1 reads MNHEY; CDR2 reads SMNVEV (reference sequence). V was pared by 5 bases and J by 1 base, with 6 bases of the junction left unmatched. This CDR3 spans 16 amino acids. CDR3 residues: CASSPGTGGANTEAFF. CDR3 in DNA: TGTGCCAGCAGTCCAGGGACAGGGGGGGCGAACACTGAAGCTTTCTTT.

The V gene is TRBV6-5, the J gene TRBJ1-1; D might be TRBD1 (5 bases). V was cut by 2 bases and J by 7 bases, with 14 bases left in between. The CDR3 runs 14 residues. The germline CDR1 and CDR2 sequences are MNHEY and SVGAGI. The CDR3 is CASSYAEGANEAFF. CDR3 nucleotide sequence: TGTGCCAGCAGTTACGCAGAAGGGGCGAATGAAGCTTTCTTT.

This sequence joins TRBV2 and TRBJ2-7; 10 positions agree with TRBD2. Germline assignment: CDR1 SNHLY and CDR2 FYNNEI. The CDR3 sequence is 14 residues long. V shed 4 bases, J shed 3 bases, and the junction held 3 bases outside the gene matches. The DNA of the CDR3 is TGTGCCAGCAGTGGACTAGCGGGCTTCTACGAGCAGTACTTC. This gives the protein CASSGLAGFYEQYF.